This record covers a single T cell receptor (beta chain). This entry is derived from a study of blood T cell repertoires in COVID-19. About the research overall: COVID-19 samples collected from the United States, Italy and Spain covered acute and convalescent phases. T cells, B-cell-depleted T cells, or PBMCs supplied cDNA or gDNA.

CDR1 is LGHNT, CDR2 FRNRAP, per germline. The CDR3 has 14 residues. The ends lost 6 bases at V and 4 bases at J; junction bases unmatched: 8. In the authors' workflow: Reference gene primer amplification gave nucleated cell count estimates. Some clones are missing from TCRdb's copy, which holds only in-frame ones; the method was immunoSEQ multiplex PCR. V and J calls and clone size come straight from that table; D and trimming were deduced from the DNA. The table records approximately 80,000 clones, approximately 90% of them present only once. This sequence originates from a human donor in a cohort sampled during active COVID-19. The rearrangement joins TRBV12-5 to TRBJ2-5, with 7 bases identical to TRBD1. Sequences were obtained from peripheral blood. The CDR3: CASGFGQARETQYF. The DNA of the CDR3 is TGTGCTAGTGGCTTCGGACAGGCTAGAGAGACCCAGTACTTC.